Only a few counts were recorded for the clone carrying this T cell receptor beta chain. Its antigen remains unidentified. The record originates from a study of response to subunit inactivated influenza vaccine. TCRdb passed the RT-PCR reads through MiXCR, listing each CDR3 protein once. The table records about 500,000 distinct CDR3 sequences, approximately 7.7% of them present only once. Study findings and constraints: The authors put forward the suggestion that each seasonal influenza vaccination may bring in only a limited number of new T cells.

The V and J ends lost 6 bases and 3 bases, in that order; junction bases with no gene match: 8. CDR3 size: 15 residues. The receptor comes from a man aged 50 to 75 who received an inactivated influenza vaccine. The material was PBMCs from blood, obtained around 25 months after vaccination. The V gene is TRBV12-3 or TRBV12-4, the J gene TRBJ2-7, with TRBD2 matching over 10 bases. In DNA, the CDR3 is TGTGCCAGCAGCCGAGCACTAGCGGGACTCTACGAGCAGTACTTC. Protein product: CASSRALAGLYEQYF.